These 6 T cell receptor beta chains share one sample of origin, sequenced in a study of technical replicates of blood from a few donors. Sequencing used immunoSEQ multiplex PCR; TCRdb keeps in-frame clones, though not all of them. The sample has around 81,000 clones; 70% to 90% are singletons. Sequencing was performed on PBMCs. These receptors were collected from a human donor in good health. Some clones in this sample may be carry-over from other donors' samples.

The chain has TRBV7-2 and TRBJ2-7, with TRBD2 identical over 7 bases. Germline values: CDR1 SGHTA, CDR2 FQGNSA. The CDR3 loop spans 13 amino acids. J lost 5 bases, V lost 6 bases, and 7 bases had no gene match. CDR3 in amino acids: CASSMLSGDEQYF. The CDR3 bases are TGTGCCAGCAGTATGCTAAGCGGGGACGAGCAGTACTTC.

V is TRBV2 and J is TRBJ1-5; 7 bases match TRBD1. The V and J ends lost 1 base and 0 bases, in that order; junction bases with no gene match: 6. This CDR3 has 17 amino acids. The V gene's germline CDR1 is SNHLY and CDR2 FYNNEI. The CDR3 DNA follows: TGTGCCAGCAGTGAAGACAGGGGTCTAAATAGCAATCAGCCCCAGCATTTT. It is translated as CASSEDRGLNSNQPQHF.

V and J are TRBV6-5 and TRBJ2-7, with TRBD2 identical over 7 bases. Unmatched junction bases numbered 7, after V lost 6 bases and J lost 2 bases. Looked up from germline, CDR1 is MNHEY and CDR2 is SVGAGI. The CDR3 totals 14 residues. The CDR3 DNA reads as TGTGCCAGCAGCCGGGGGGTAGAGACCTACGAGCAGTACTTC. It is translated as CASSRGVETYEQYF.

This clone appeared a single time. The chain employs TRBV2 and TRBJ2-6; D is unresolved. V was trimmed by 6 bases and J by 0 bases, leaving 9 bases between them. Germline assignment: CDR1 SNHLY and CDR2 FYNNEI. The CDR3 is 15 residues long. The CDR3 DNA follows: TGTGCCAGCAGCCCCCTGAGCTCTGGGGCCAACGTCCTGACTTTC. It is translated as CASSPLSSGANVLTF.

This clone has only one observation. The CDR3 DNA sequence: TGTGCCAGCAGCCAAGATTATCCGACAGCGACAGACTACACCTTC. Its protein is CASSQDYPTATDYTF. The gene calls are TRBV14 and TRBJ1-2, with D tentatively TRBD1 (5 bases). The CDR3 has 15 amino acids. CDR1 is SGHDN and CDR2 is FVKESK in the germline V gene. Trimming shortened V by 0 bases and J by 10 bases, and 18 bases separated the two germline ends.

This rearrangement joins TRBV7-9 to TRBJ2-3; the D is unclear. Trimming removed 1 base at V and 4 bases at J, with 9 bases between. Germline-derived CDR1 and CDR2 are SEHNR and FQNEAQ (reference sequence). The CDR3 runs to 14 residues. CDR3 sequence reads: CASSLDAAADTQYF. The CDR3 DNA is TGTGCCAGCAGCTTAGATGCGGCTGCAGATACGCAGTATTTT.